This T cell receptor (beta chain) was sequenced in a study of T cell responses to AZD1222 COVID-19 vaccine listed by TCRdb under 2021. General notes on the study: A total of 233 trial participants underwent TCR sequencing, of whom some 210 received two doses of AZD1222 and about 26 received two doses of the MenACWY control vaccine. Trial participants were enrolled by age into 18-55, 56-69 and 70-plus year subgroups, with roughly 150, 30 and 60 TCR-sequenced participants respectively.

Regarding this clone: Its antigen has not been determined. Base qualities are not provided; no much larger clone lies one nucleotide away.

In the paper's terms, the time point label means: baseline before first vaccination. According to the study, the label for this sample's treatment or condition signals: meningococcal conjugate vaccine given as trial control. Vaccinee samples were obtained from the UK trials COV001 and COV002, which included a single-blind randomized controlled phase 2/3 trial of AZD1222 (ChAdOx1 nCoV-19) in healthy adults. For TCRbeta chain sequencing, PBMC samples were collected from trial participants at day 0 and at day 28 after the second dose. The CDR3 regions of human TCRbeta chains were subjected to immunosequencing. Processing in the source paper ran as follows. TCRs in the repertoires were compared against a reference library of SARS-CoV-2-specific TCRs that had been generated with the MIRA antigen-specificity platform. Breadth meant the fraction of unique TCRs that were SARS-CoV-2-associated, whereas depth meant the fraction of total T cells that were SARS-CoV-2-associated. Using the MIRA data, each spike-specific TCR was assigned both to the spike region to which the TCR was reactive and to a CD4 or CD8 class. Log10-transformed breadth and depth values were compared by one-way ANOVA with Sidak's multiple comparisons tests. TCRdb obtained this table from immuneACCESS and retained in-frame rearrangements with V and J assigned. These tables miss some clones; where compared with another copy, unresolved V genes account for less than half of the shortfall, and the remainder is unexplained. V, J and clone size were drawn from that table, and D and trimming were deduced from the DNA. The sample has approximately 190,000 clones on record, 80% to 90% of them singletons. The ten biggest clones cover approximately 2.5% of the sample.

The paper as a whole reports these results and caveats: Because no samples from the day 14 peak response were available, repertoires could be characterized only after the peak T cell response. After two AZD1222 doses, spike-specific TCR breadth and depth were significantly higher than at day 0 and than in MenACWY recipients. Participants were mostly white British, with more females than males. The authors suggested clonal diversity may have been underestimated. Reportedly, close to half of the unique spike-specific TCRs recognized epitopes lying outside the regions that are mutated in the B.1.351 and B.1.1.7 variants. In the small 56-69-year group, the increase in depth fell short of significance, most likely because of low power. Only 5 to 7 AZD1222 recipients were SARS-CoV-2 seropositive at baseline, limiting conclusions about previously exposed vaccinees. The whole spike protein was spanned by vaccine-associated CD4 TCRs, and dominant responses were seen in regions 160-218 and 743-854.

The source material was peripheral blood, sampled on day 0 of MenACWY control vaccination. This clonotype was obtained from an adult in good health.

The CDR3 sequence is CASSFSGTGNTIYF. The sequence in DNA is TGTGCCAGCAGCTTTAGTGGGACTGGAAACACCATATATTTT. The chain joins TRBV7-9 to TRBJ1-3; the D gene is not confidently resolved. Based on the germline V gene (reference sequence), the CDR1 and CDR2 sequences are SEHNR and FQNEAQ. The V end loses 3 bases and the J end loses 2 bases, and a stretch of 8 bases separates them. Its CDR3 holds 14 amino acids, cysteine through phenylalanine. The only DNA kept is the CDR3, 42 bases in frame from the first base.